The sequence of this T cell receptor (beta chain) was determined in a study of somatic mutations in cytotoxic T cells in rheumatoid arthritis. Whole-study findings and limits: Which antigens the expanded CD8+ clones targeted was unknown.

Clones were read by immunoSEQ multiplex PCR, and TCRdb kept only the in-frame ones, dropping some. Of 15,000 to 20,000 clones listed, almost 85% are singletons. Concerning this clone: What it recognizes is unknown.

Trimming took 3 bases from V and 4 from J, leaving 10 bases between them. In germline, CDR1 is SGHKS, CDR2 YYEKEE (reference sequence). The CDR3 is 13 residues long. Researchers isolated CD4+ and CD8+ cells by positive magnetic bead selection and then checked their purity by flow cytometry. The sequence derives from a woman aged 45-59 years with rheumatoid arthritis. The chain uses TRBV5-5 and TRBJ1-1; D might be TRBD1 (5 bases). Sequencing was performed on CD8+ T cells sorted from blood. The CDR3 region has the DNA TGTGCCAGCAGCTCCGGGGGGGGCACTGAAGCTTTCTTT. Amino acids: CASSSGGGTEAFF.